This T cell receptor (beta chain) was identified in a study of T cell responses to AZD1222 COVID-19 vaccine. Between the trimmed V and J ends, which lost 3 bases and 6 bases, there was a span of 15 bases. Germline V gives CDR1 MGHRA, CDR2 YSYEKL. The CDR3 is 15 residues long. The method was immunoSEQ multiplex PCR; TCRdb's version includes in-frame clones alone and lacks a portion of them. The sample lists more than 250,000 clones, over 85% occurring once. The clonotype was recovered from an adult in good health. The sequences come from peripheral blood, collected on day 0 of AZD1222 vaccination. V and J are TRBV4-1 and TRBJ1-5; D is unresolved. Written as DNA, the CDR3 is TGCGCCAGCAGCCAGACCAGGCGGAACGGTCAGCCCCAGCATTTT. Its translation: CASSQTRRNGQPQHF.